The clone carrying this T cell receptor (beta chain) was detected ten times or more. Antigen: not known. The sample is drawn from a study of T-cell reconstitution after alpha-beta-depleted transplantation in children. Molecular barcoding with unique molecular identifiers was used for the TCRbeta library. One entry per CDR3 protein results from TCRdb running MiXCR on the PCR reads. Among roughly 30,000 distinct CDR3 sequences listed, 6% to 8.5% were seen once. General study findings and limits: There were reportedly several hundred expanded graft clones from which alpha-beta T cells came about two months after transplant. Counts and diversity of T cells one year after transplant came mostly from newly produced T cells. It was surviving recipient T cells and thymic progenitors that gave some patients high TCRbeta diversity at day 60.

The CDR3 sequence is 11 residues long. Trimming pared 7 bases from V and 3 bases from J, leaving 7 bases between. CDR1 MNHEY and CDR2 SVGEGT come from the germline V gene. Sequencing was performed on peripheral blood, taken 60 days after TCRalphabeta/CD19-depleted stem cell transplant. The V call is TRBV6-2 or TRBV6-3, the J call TRBJ2-7; D not resolved. The TCR was taken from a child less than two years old who had a stem cell transplant for acute myeloid leukemia, so the T cells may come from the graft donor. DNA of the CDR3: TGTGCCAGCACTGCGAGCTACGAGCAGTACTTC. Translating gives CASTASYEQYF.